This T cell receptor (beta chain) originates from a study of cytomegalovirus exposure and HLA in healthy donors. About the research overall: The same platform as the approximately 670 first-cohort repertoires was used for the 130 or so validation repertoires, a later analysis reported.

Notes on the study in general: Listed as cytomegalovirus-associated were 150 to 200 TCR beta chains.

About this clone: Its antigen remains unknown.

The validation cohort, a group of 120 or so subjects, included the donors and was separate from the approximately 650-subject first cohort. Method: immunoSEQ multiplex PCR; TCRdb's copy keeps in-frame clones and lacks some. The sample contains some 170,000 clones, approximately 80% of which appear only once. Sequencing used PBMCs. This clonotype was obtained from a man aged 30 to 45 in good health and CMV-seropositive.

Here the CDR3 DNA reads TGTGCCAGCAGCTTAGGCTGGCAGGGGGCTCATGGCTACACCTTC. This translates into CASSLGWQGAHGYTF. The genes are TRBV7-2 and TRBJ1-2, with 8 bases identical to TRBD1. Germline lookup yields CDR1 SGHTA and CDR2 FQGNSA. There are 15 residues in the CDR3. J gave up 6 bases and V 1 base, and 7 bases lay outside the gene matches.